This is a list of T cell receptor beta chains from one sample in a study of spatial heterogeneity in lung cancer. Each CDR3 protein gets one entry after TCRdb re-called the 5' RACE reads with MiXCR. The table shows approximately 92,000 distinct CDR3 sequences, with more than 10% occurring only once. The source material was PBMCs, sampled at surgery. The receptors were gathered from a male donor with early-stage non-small cell lung cancer. CDR3s include the opening cysteine and the closing phenylalanine or tryptophan. Each record gives: D gene, clone size, J gene, V gene, CDR3 DNA, CDR3 protein. The D gene is left open where the match is weak. Rows may omit the clone size; those that give it use once, few, many or a size class.

d_call: .; clone_size: many; j_call: TRBJ2-3; v_call: TRBV10-3; cdr3_nt: TGTGCCATCAGTGAGTCCGGGTATTCAGATACGCAGTATTTT; cdr3_aa: CAISESGYSDTQYF
d_call: .; clone_size: few; j_call: TRBJ2-6; v_call: TRBV29-1; cdr3_nt: TGCAGCGTTGGGGGGCTTGCTGGGGCCAACGTCCTGACTTTC; cdr3_aa: CSVGGLAGANVLTF
d_call: TRBD2; clone_size: few; j_call: TRBJ2-1; v_call: TRBV7-9; cdr3_nt: TGTGCCAGCAGCTTAGAGGGGACTAGCGGGAGGAATGAGCAGTTCTTC; cdr3_aa: CASSLEGTSGRNEQFF
d_call: .; clone_size: many; j_call: TRBJ2-3; v_call: TRBV10-3; cdr3_nt: TGTGCCATCAGAACACAGGGGGGGAGCACAGATACGCAGTATTTT; cdr3_aa: CAIRTQGGSTDTQYF
d_call: .; clone_size: many; j_call: TRBJ2-6; v_call: TRBV4-3; cdr3_nt: TGCGCCAGCAGCCAGCCCATCCGGGGCGTTGGGGCCAACGTCCTGACTTTC; cdr3_aa: CASSQPIRGVGANVLTF
d_call: .; clone_size: few; j_call: TRBJ2-2; v_call: TRBV5-1; cdr3_nt: TGCGCCAGCAGCTTGGCCGGGACAATAACCGGGGAGCTGTTTTTT; cdr3_aa: CASSLAGTITGELFF
d_call: .; clone_size: many; j_call: TRBJ2-3; v_call: TRBV24-1; cdr3_nt: TGTGCCACCAGTGAATTTGCAGATACGCAGTATTTT; cdr3_aa: CATSEFADTQYF
d_call: .; clone_size: .; j_call: TRBJ1-5; v_call: TRBV20-1; cdr3_nt: TGCAGTGCTAGGATGACCAGGGTTCAGCCCCAGCATTTT; cdr3_aa: CSARMTRVQPQHF
d_call: .; clone_size: .; j_call: TRBJ2-7; v_call: TRBV7-2; cdr3_nt: TGTGCCAGCAGCCCAGCCCGGGCCGAGCAGTACTTC; cdr3_aa: CASSPARAEQYF
d_call: .; clone_size: .; j_call: TRBJ2-2; v_call: TRBV14; cdr3_nt: TGTGCCAGCAGCCAAGTTAGGACTCCCAGAACCGGGGAGCTGTTTTTT; cdr3_aa: CASSQVRTPRTGELFF
d_call: .; clone_size: .; j_call: TRBJ2-2; v_call: TRBV11-2; cdr3_nt: TGTGCCAGCAGCACAGACTCGGCCGAGCTGTTTTTT; cdr3_aa: CASSTDSAELFF
d_call: .; clone_size: few; j_call: TRBJ2-6; v_call: TRBV3-1; cdr3_nt: TGTGCCTCCTCACATGGGGCCAACGTCCTGACTTTC; cdr3_aa: CASSHGANVLTF
d_call: TRBD1; clone_size: few; j_call: TRBJ1-2; v_call: TRBV28; cdr3_nt: TGTGCCAGCAGTCCTCCCGGGACAGTGAACTCTGGCTACACCTTC; cdr3_aa: CASSPPGTVNSGYTF